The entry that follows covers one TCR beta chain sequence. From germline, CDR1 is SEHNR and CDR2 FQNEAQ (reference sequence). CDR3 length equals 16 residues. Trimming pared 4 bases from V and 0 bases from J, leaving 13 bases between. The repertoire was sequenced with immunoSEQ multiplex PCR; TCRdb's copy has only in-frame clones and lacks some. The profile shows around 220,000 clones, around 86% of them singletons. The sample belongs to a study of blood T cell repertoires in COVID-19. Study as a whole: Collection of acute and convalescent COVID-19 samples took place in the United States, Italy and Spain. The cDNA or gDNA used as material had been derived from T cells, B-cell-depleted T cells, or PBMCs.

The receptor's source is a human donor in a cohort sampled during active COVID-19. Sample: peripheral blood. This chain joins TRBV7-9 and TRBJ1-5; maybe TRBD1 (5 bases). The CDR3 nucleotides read TGTGCCAGCAGCTGGGGCGGGACGGATAGCAATCAGCCCCAGCATTTT. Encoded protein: CASSWGGTDSNQPQHF. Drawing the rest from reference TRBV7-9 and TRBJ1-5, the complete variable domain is DTGVSQNPRHKITKRGQNVTFRCDPISEHNRLYWYRQTLGQGPEFLTYFQNEAQLEKSRLLSDRFSAERPKGSFSTLEIQRTEQGDSAMYLCASSWGGTDSNQPQHFGDGTRLSIL.